The following is a T cell receptor beta chain sequence with its context. This entry belongs to a study of blood T cell repertoires in COVID-19. Study-wide context: Samples representing acute and convalescent COVID-19 were sourced from the United States, Italy and Spain. Sources were T cells, B-cell-depleted T cells, or PBMCs; the material itself was cDNA or gDNA.

CDR3 size: 11 residues. Germline V gives CDR1 LNHDA, CDR2 SQIVND (reference sequence). J was trimmed by 4 bases and V by 7 bases; bases with no gene match: 1. In the original workflow: Reference gene primer amplification gave estimated nucleated cell counts. The data were produced by immunoSEQ multiplex PCR, yet TCRdb's version contains in-frame clones alone and is incomplete. Clone size and the V and J calls come from that table; the DNA yielded D and trimming. The sample lists 300,000 to 400,000 clones, over 75% occurring once. The receptor comes from a woman aged 45-60 years who had recovered from COVID-19. Sample: peripheral blood. This chain uses TRBV19 with TRBJ2-7, with 7 nucleotides matching TRBD2. The CDR3 nucleotides read TGTGCCAGTAACGGGGGGTACGAGCAGTACTTC. Its protein is CASNGGYEQYF.